This entry describes one T cell receptor (beta chain). What this receptor recognizes is not known. Base qualities are not provided; no much larger clone lies one nucleotide away. The reads were generated on an Illumina NovaSeq 6000. TCRalpha and TCRbeta cDNA libraries were constructed by 5'RACE with constant-segment primers, with sample barcodes and unique molecular identifiers being introduced. RNA was extracted from every sample with Trizol reagent. The libraries were amplified in two PCR steps, and the second step added a second sample barcode and Illumina TruSeq adapters. Sequencing of the libraries was done on an Illumina NovaSeq, producing 2 x 150 bp paired-end reads. On the authors' methods: Demultiplexing of reads and collapsing into UMI-guided consensus sequences were performed with migec v1.2.7. Using mixcr v2.1.11, the UMI consensuses were aligned to TRA and TRB V and J templates and assembled into clonotypes. A clonotype was counted as expanded or contracted only when both edgeR and NoisET called the clonotype significant, with the noise models trained on biological replicates. For edgeR calls, a false discovery rate-adjusted p below 0.01 and a log2 fold-change threshold of 1 were applied. PCA with hierarchical clustering of max-normalized trajectories of the 1000 most abundant clonotypes was used as exploratory dynamics analysis. Separately sequenced CD4+ and CD8+ repertoires were used to assign a CD4 or CD8 phenotype to each responding clone. Using fastp trimming at Q25 and MiXCR clonotype assembly, TCRdb reanalyzed the public sequencing data and kept in-frame beta chains. Entries that share a CDR3 protein sequence are merged under the most common genes and DNA. The V and J calls, along with clone size, are taken from TCRdb and not from the paper's own processing. Within this sample are fewer than 140,000 distinct CDR3 sequences, with 9.5% to 15% of them counted one time only. Together, the top ten hold roughly 30% of the sample.

This record comes from a study of T-cell memory formation after mild COVID-19 (dated by TCRdb to the early 2020s). For the study in its entirety: TCR sequence clusters from the two donors were found to be largely donor specific. Longitudinal TCRalpha and TCRbeta repertoire sequencing tracked T-cell clones expanding and contracting after mild COVID-19 in a couple of donors. Two young, previously healthy adult volunteers made up the cohort, one male and one female. Paper-wide results and their limitations: Clones contracting from day 15 to 85 had balanced CD4/CD8 phenotypes, while a second wave expanding from day 15 to 37 was biased towards CD4+. SARS-CoV-2 specificity was not confirmed for the second-wave clones peaking on day 37. Some responding clones were detected in pre-infection memory, suggesting pre-existing cross-reactive memory T cells joined the SARS-CoV-2 response. Only a couple of mild cases were covered by the study, and larger cohorts that include severe cases with pre-infection samples were considered necessary. Contracting CD4+ clones were located mainly in the CM and EM memory subsets, whereas CD8+ clones were found to be enriched in EMRA.

Ficoll-Paque density gradient centrifugation was used to isolate PBMCs. Taken from cysteine to phenylalanine, the CDR3 has 15 residues. CDR3 DNA only is kept here, 45 bases in frame from base 1. From the germline V gene, CDR1 is MNHEY and CDR2 is SVGEGT. V is pruned by 2 bases and J by 3 bases, leaving 2 bases of the junction without a gene match. The source of this sequence is an adult woman who had mild COVID-19 (a few samples of this study predate the infection). The sample titles of this study are shuffled in the database, so cell type and time point are left out; the donor was told from shared clones. The V and J segments used are TRBV6-2 or TRBV6-3 and TRBJ2-1, with TRBD1 matching 9 junction bases. Specimen: PBMCs or a T cell subset sorted from them (not recorded which). The DNA is TGTGCCAGCAGTTACCGGGACAGGGACTACAATGAGCAGTTCTTC. Translation gives CASSYRDRDYNEQFF.